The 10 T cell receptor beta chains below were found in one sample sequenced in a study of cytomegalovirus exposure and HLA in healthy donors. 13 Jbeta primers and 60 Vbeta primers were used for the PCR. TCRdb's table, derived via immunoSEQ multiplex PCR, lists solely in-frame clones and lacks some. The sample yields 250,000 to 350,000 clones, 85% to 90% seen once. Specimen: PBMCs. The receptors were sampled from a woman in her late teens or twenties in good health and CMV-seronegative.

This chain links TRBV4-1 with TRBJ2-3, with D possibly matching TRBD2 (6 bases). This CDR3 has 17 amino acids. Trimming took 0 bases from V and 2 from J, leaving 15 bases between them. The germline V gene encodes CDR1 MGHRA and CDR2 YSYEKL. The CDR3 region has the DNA TGCGCCAGCAGCCAAGATAGTGCCGGCGGGGTCACAGATACGCAGTATTTT. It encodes CASSQDSAGGVTDTQYF.

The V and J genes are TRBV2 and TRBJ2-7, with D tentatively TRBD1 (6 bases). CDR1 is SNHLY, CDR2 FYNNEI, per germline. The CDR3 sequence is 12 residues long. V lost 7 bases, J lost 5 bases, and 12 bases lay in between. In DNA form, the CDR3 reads TGTGCCAGCAAGTCTTACAGGGACGAGCAGTACTTC. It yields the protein CASKSYRDEQYF.

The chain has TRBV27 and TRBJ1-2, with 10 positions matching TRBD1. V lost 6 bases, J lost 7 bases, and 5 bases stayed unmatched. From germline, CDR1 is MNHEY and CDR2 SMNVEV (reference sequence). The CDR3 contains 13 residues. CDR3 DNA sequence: TGTGCCAGCAGCGGGGACAGGGGCGGTGGCTACACCTTC. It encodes CASSGDRGGGYTF.

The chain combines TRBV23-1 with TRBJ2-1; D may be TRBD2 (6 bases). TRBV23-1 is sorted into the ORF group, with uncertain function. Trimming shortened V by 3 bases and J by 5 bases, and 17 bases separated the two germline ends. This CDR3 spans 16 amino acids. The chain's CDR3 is CASSHFRGLHNNEQFF. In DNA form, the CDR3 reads TGCGCCAGCAGTCATTTTCGGGGACTCCACAACAATGAGCAGTTCTTC.

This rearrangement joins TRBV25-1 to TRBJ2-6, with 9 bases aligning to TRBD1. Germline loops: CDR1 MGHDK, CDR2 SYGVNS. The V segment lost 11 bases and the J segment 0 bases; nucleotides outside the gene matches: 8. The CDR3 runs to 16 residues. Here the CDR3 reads CAARGQGNSGANVLTF. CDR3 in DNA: TGTGCCGCACGGGGACAGGGCAACTCTGGGGCCAACGTCCTGACTTTC.

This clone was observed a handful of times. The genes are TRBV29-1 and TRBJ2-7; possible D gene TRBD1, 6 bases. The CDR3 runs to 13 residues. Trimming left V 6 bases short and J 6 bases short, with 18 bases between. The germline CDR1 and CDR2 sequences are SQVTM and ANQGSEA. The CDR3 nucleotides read TGCAGCGTAGGTACAGGGAGAGGGGCCGAGCAGTACTTC. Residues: CSVGTGRGAEQYF.

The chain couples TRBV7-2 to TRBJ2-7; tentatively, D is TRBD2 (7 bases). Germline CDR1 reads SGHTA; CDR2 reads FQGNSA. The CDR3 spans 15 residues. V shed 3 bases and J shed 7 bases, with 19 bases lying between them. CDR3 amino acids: CASSLWGGVSEEQYF. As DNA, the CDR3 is TGTGCCAGCAGCTTGTGGGGGGGCGTTTCGGAGGAGCAGTACTTC.

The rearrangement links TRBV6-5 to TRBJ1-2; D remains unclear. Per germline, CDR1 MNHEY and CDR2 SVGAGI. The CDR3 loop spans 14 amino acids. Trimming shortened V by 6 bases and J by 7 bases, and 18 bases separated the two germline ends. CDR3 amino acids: CASSLRGGLGGYTF. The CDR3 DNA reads TGTGCCAGCAGCCTTCGGGGAGGGCTGGGTGGCTACACCTTC.

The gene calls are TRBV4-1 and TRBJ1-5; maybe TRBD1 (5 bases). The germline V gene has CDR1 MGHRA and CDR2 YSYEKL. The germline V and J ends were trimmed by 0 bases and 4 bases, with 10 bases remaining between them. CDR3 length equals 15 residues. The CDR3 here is CASSQDPQGNQPQHF. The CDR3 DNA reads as TGCGCCAGCAGCCAAGATCCCCAGGGTAATCAGCCCCAGCATTTT.

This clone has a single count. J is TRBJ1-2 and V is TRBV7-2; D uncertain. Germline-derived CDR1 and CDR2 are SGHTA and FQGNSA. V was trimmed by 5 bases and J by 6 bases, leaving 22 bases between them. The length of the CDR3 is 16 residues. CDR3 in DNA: TGTGCCAGCAGCGAAAGATCGAATCCATCGAGGGATGGCTACACCTTC. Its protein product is CASSERSNPSRDGYTF.